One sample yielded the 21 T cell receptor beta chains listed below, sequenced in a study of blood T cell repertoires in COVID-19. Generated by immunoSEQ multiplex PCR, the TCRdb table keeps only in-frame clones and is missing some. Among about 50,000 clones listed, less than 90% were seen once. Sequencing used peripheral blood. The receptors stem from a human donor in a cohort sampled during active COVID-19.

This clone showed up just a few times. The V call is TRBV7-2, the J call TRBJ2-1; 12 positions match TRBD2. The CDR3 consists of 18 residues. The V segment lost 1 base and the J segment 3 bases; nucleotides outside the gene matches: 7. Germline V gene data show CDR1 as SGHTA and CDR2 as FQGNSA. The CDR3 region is CASSLEGTSGRFYNEQFF. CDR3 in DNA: TGTGCCAGCAGCTTAGAGGGCACTAGCGGGAGGTTCTACAATGAGCAGTTCTTC.

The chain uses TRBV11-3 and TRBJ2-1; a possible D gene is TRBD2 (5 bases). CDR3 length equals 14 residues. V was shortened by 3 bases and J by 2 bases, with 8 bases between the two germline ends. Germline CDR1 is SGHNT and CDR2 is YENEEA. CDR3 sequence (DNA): TGTGCCAGCAGCTTGCCGGGGACCTACAATGAGCAGTTCTTC. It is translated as CASSLPGTYNEQFF.

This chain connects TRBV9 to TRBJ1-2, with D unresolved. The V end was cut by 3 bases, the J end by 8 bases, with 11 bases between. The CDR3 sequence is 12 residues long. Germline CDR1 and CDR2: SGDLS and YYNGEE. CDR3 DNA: TGTGCCAGCAGCGGGGCCAAAAAAGGCTACACCTTC. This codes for CASSGAKKGYTF.

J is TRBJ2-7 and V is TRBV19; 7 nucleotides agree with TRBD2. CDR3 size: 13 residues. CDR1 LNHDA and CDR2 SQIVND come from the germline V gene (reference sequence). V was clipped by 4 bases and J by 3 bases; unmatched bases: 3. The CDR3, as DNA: TGTGCCAGTAGTAGCGGGAGTGGCTACGAGCAGTACTTC. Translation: CASSSGSGYEQYF.

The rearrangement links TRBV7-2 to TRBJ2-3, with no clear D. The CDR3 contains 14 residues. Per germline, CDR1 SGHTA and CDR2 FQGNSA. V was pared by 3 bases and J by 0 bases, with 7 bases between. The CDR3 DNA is TGTGCCAGCAGCTTGGAGCCTAGCACAGATACGCAGTATTTT. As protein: CASSLEPSTDTQYF.

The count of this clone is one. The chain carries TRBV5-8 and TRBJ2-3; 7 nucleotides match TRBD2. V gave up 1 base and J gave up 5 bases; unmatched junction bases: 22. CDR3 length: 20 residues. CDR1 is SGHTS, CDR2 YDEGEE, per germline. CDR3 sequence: CASSLTFRRRAGDVGDTQYF. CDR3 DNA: TGTGCCAGCAGCTTGACATTCAGAAGGAGGGCGGGAGACGTGGGAGATACGCAGTATTTT. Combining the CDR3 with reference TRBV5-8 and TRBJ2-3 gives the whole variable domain EAGVTQSPTHLIKTRGQQATLRCSPISGHTSVYWYQQALGLGLQFLLWYDEGEERNRGNFPPRFSGRQFPNYSSELNVNALELEDSALYLCASSLTFRRRAGDVGDTQYFGPGTRLTVL.

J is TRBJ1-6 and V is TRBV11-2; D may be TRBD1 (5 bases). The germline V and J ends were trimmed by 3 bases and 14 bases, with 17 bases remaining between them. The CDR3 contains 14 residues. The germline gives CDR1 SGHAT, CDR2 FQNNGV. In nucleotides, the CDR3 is TGTGCCAGCAGCTTTCTCAGGGAACGTGAGTCCCTCCACTTT. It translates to CASSFLRERESLHF.

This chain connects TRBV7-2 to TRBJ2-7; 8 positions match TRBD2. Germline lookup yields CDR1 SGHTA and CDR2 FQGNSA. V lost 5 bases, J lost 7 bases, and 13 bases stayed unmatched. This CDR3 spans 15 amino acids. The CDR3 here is CASSRVPRAGGEQYF. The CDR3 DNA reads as TGTGCCAGCAGCAGGGTCCCACGGGCGGGGGGAGAGCAGTACTTC.

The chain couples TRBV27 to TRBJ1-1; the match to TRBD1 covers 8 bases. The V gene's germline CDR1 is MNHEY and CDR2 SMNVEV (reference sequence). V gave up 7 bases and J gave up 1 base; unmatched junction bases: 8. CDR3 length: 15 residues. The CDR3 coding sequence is TGTGCCAGCAATCAGGGGGCGAGTAGGAACACTGAAGCTTTCTTT. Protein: CASNQGASRNTEAFF.

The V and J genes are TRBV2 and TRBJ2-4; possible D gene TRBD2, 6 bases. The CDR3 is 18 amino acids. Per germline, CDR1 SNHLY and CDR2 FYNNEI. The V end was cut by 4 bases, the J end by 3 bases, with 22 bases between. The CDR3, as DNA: TGTGCCAGCAGTGTGACTAGAATTGGGCCCCTAGACAAAAACATTCAGTACTTC. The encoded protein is CASSVTRIGPLDKNIQYF.

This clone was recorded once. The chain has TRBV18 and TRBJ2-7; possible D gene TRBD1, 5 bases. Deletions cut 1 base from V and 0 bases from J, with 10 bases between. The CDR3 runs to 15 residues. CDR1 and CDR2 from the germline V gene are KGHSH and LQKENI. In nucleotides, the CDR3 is TGTGCCAGCTCACCACTGGACATCACCTCCTACGAGCAGTACTTC. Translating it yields CASSPLDITSYEQYF.

CDR3 region: CASSLSGTGPYEQYF. The CDR3 region has the DNA TGTGCCAGCAGTTTGAGTGGGACAGGGCCCTACGAGCAGTACTTC. The V gene is TRBV28, the J gene TRBJ2-7; TRBD1 matches 9 bases. V gave up 3 bases and J gave up 2 bases; unmatched junction bases: 5. Germline CDR1 MDHEN, CDR2 SYDVKM. The CDR3 covers 15 residues.

The CDR3 DNA follows: TGTGCCTGGTCTAGGACTAGCGGTTCCTACAATGAGCAGTTCTTC. Its translation: CAWSRTSGSYNEQFF. V usage is TRBV30 and J usage is TRBJ2-1, with 10 positions matching TRBD2. Trimming took 5 bases from V and 1 from J; bases not matched to a gene: 5. The germline V gene has CDR1 GTSNPN and CDR2 SVGIG (reference sequence). The length of the CDR3 is 15 residues.

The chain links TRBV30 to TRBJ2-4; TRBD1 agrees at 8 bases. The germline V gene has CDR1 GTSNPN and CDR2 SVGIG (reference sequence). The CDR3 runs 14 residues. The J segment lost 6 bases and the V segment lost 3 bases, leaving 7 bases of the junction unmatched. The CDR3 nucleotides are TGTGCCTGGAGGGGCAGGGGGCGAGTAAACATTCAGTACTTC. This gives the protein CAWRGRGRVNIQYF.

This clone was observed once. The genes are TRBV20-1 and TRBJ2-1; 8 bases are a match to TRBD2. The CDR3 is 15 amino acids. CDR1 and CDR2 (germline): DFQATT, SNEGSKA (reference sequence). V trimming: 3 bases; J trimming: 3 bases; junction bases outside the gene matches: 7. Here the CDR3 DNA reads TGCAGTGCTAGTTTGTCAGCGGGAGTCTACAATGAGCAGTTCTTC. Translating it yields CSASLSAGVYNEQFF.

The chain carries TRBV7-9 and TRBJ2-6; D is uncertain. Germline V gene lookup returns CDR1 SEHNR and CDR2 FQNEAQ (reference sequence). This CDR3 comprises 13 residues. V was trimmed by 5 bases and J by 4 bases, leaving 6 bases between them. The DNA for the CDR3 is TGTGCCAGCAGCGCCACAGGGGCCAACGTCCTGACTTTC. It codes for CASSATGANVLTF.

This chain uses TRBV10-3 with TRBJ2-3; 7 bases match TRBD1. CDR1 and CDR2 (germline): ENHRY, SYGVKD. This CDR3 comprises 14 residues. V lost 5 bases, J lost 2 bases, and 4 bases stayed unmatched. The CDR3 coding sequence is TGTGCCATCAGTATAAAGGGGGCCACAGATACGCAGTATTTT. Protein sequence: CAISIKGATDTQYF.

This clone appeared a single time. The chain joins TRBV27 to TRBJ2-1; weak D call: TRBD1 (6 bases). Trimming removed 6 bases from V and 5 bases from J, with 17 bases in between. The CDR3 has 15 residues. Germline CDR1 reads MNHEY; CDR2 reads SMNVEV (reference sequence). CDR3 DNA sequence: TGTGCCAGCAGCCGTTTAGGGGGAAGGGACAATGAGCAGTTCTTC. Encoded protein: CASSRLGGRDNEQFF.

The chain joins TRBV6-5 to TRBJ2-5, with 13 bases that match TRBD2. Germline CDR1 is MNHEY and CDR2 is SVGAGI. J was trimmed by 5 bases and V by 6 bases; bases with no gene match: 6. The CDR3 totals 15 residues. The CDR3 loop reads CASSSGTSGTETQYF. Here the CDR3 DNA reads TGTGCCAGCAGCTCCGGGACTAGCGGGACGGAGACCCAGTACTTC.

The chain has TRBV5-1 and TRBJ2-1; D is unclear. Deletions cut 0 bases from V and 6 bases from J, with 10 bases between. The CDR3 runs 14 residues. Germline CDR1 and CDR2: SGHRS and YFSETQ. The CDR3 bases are TGCGCCAGCAGCTTGGTCGGTCCCCTCAATGAGCAGTTCTTC. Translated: CASSLVGPLNEQFF.

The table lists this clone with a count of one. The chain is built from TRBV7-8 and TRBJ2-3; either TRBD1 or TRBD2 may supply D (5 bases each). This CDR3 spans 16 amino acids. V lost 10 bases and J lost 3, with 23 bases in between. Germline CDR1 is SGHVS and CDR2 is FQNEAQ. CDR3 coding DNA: TGTGCCACCGGCTTAGGGGAGTCAGCTCGGACAGATACGCAGTATTTT. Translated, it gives CATGLGESARTDTQYF.